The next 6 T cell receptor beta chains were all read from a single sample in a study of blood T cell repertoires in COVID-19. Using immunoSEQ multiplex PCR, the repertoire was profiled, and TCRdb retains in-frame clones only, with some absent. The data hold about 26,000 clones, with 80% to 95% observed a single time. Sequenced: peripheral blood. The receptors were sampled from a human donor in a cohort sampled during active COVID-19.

CDR3 in amino acids: CASSFVPPTNEQFF. The CDR3 DNA reads as TGCGCCAGCAGCTTTGTCCCCCCGACAAATGAGCAGTTCTTC. The chain links TRBV5-1 to TRBJ2-1; D unresolved. The length of the CDR3 is 14 residues. Germline-derived CDR1 and CDR2 are SGHRS and YFSETQ. With 2 bases removed from V and 7 bases from J, the gap between germline ends came to 13 bases.

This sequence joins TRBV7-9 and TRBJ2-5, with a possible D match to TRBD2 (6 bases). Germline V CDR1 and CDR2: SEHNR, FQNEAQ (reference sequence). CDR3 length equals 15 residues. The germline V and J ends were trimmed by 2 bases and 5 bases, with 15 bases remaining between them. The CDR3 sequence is CASSLTPRGRETQYF. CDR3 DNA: TGTGCCAGCAGCTTAACCCCACGGGGGAGGGAGACCCAGTACTTC.

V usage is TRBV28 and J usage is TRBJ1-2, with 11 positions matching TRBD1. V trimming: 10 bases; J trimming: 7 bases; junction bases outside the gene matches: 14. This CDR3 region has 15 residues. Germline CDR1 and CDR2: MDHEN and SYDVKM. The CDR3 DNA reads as TGTGCCATCACCCGCAACCCCGGGACAGGGGGTGGCTACACCTTC. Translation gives CAITRNPGTGGGYTF.

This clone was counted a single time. CDR3 protein: CASSQEQGTDTQYF. The CDR3 DNA reads TGTGCCAGCAGCCAAGAACAGGGCACAGATACGCAGTATTTT. The chain couples TRBV3-1 (or the pseudogene TRBV3-2) to TRBJ2-3; tentative D call: TRBD1 (5 bases). V shed 0 bases and J shed 1 base, with 5 bases lying between them. Germline V gene sequence: CDR1 LGHDT, CDR2 YNNKEL (reference sequence). The CDR3 covers 14 residues.

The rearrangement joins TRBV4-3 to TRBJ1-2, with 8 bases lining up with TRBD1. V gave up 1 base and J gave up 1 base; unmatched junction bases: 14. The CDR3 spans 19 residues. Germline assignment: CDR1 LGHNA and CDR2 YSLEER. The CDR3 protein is CASSQAYKMVDRDNYGYTF. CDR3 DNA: TGCGCCAGCAGCCAAGCCTACAAAATGGTGGACAGGGATAACTATGGCTACACCTTC.

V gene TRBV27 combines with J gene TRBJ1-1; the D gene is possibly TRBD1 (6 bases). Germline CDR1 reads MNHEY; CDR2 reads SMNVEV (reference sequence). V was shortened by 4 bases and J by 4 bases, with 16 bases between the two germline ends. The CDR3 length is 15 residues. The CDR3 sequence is CASSSLSGQATEAFF. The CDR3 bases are TGTGCCAGCAGTTCCCTCTCGGGACAAGCCACTGAAGCTTTCTTT.